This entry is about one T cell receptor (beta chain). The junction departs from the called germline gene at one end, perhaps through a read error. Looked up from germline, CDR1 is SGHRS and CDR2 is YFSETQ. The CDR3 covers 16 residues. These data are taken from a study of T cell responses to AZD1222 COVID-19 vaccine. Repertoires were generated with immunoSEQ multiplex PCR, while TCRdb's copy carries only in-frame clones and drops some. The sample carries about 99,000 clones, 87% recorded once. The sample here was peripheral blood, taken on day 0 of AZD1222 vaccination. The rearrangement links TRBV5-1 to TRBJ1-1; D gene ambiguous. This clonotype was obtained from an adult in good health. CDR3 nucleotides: TGCGCCAGCAGTTTGGATGCCGGATTAACCGGCACTGAAGCTTTCTTT. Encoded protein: CASSLDAGLTGTEAFF. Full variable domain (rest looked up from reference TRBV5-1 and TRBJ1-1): KAGVTQTPRYLIKTRGQQVTLSCSPISGHRSVSWYQQTPGQGLQFLFEYFSETQRNKGNFPGRFSGRQFSNSRSEMNVSTLELGDSALYLCASSLDAGLTGTEAFFGQGTRLTVV.